This TCR beta chain was captured in a study of shared clonotypes between healthy human individuals. Study-level background: The study used three CD4 naive, three CD4 memory, two CD8 naive and one CD8 memory plate per donor.

The germline V gene encodes CDR1 SEHNR and CDR2 FQNEAQ (reference sequence). The CDR3 consists of 16 residues. V dropped 5 bases and J dropped 2; count of bases not matched to a gene: 9. TCRdb's copy holds only in-frame clones and misses some; the assay was immunoSEQ multiplex PCR. The repertoire holds 640,000 or so clones, with 55% to 75% as singletons. This chain links TRBV7-9 with TRBJ2-3, with 8 bases matching TRBD2. This TCR was recovered from a woman in her twenties or thirties in good health. Sequenced: memory CD4+ T cells sorted from blood. The subset was: CD45RA-negative fraction. This CDR3 reads CASSISGSFFTDTQYF. In DNA form, the CDR3 reads TGTGCCAGCAGCATCAGCGGGAGCTTCTTCACAGATACGCAGTATTTT.